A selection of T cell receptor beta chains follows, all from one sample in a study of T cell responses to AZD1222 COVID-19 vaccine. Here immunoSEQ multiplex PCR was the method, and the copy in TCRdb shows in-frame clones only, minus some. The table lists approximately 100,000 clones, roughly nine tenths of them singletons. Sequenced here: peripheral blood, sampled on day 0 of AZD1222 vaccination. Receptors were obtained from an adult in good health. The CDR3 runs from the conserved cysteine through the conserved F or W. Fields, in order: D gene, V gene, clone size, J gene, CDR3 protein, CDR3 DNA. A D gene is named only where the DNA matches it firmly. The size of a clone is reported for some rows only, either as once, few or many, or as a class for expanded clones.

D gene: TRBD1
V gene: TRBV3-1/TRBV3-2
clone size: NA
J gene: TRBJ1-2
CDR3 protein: CASSFQGANTF
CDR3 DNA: TGTGCCAGCAGCTTTCAGGGGGCAAACACCTTC

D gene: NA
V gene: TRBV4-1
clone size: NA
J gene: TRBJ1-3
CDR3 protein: CASSQDGETGNTIYF
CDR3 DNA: TGCGCCAGCAGCCAAGACGGGGAGACTGGAAACACCATATATTTT

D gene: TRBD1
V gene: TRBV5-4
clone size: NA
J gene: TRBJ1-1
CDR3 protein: CASSPGQETNTEAFF
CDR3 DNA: TGTGCCAGCAGCCCGGGACAGGAGACGAACACTGAAGCTTTCTTT

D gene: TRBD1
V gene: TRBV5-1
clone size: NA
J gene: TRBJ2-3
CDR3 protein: CASSLWTGGSTDTQYF
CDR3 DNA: TGCGCCAGCAGCCTGTGGACAGGGGGTAGCACAGATACGCAGTATTTT

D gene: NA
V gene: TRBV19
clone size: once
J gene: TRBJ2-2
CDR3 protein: CASSNTDDGNSNTGELFF
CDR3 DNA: TGTGCCAGTAGCAACACCGACGACGGGAATTCTAACACCGGGGAGCTGTTTTTT

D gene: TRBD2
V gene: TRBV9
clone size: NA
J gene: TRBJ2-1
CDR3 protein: CASSVFGLDYNEQFF
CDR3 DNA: TGTGCCAGCAGCGTATTCGGACTAGACTACAATGAGCAGTTCTTC

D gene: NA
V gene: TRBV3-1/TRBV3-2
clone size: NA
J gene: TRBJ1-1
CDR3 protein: CASSQAPRQSEAFF
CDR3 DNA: TGTGCCAGCAGCCAAGCTCCCAGACAGAGTGAAGCTTTCTTT

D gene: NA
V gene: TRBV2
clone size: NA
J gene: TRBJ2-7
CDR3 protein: CASREQGPSYEQYF
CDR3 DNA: TGTGCCAGCCGAGAACAGGGTCCTTCCTACGAGCAGTACTTC

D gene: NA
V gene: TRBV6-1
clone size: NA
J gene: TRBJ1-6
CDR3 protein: CASSDVRSYNSPLHF
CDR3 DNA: TGTGCCAGCAGTGACGTTCGCTCCTATAATTCACCCCTCCACTTT

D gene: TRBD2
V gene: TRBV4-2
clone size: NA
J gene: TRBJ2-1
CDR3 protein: CASSHEAGSSYNEQFF
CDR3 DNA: TGTGCCAGCAGCCACGAAGCGGGGAGCTCCTACAATGAGCAGTTCTTC

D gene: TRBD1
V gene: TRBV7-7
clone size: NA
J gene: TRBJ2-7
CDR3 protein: CASSLGGQGYEQYF
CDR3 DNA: TGTGCCAGCAGCTTAGGGGGACAGGGCTACGAGCAGTACTTC

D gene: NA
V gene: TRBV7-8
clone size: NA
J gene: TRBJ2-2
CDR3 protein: CASSLGTGELFF
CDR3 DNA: TGTGCCAGCAGCCTTGGGACCGGGGAGCTGTTTTTT

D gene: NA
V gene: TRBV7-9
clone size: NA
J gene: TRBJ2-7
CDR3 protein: CASSLGVPYEQYF
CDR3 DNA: TGTGCCAGCAGCTTAGGGGTTCCCTACGAGCAGTACTTC

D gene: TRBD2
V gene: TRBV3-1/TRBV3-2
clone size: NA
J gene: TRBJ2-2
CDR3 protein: CASSPRLAGVHTGELFF
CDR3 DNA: TGTGCCAGCAGCCCGCGCTTAGCGGGAGTACACACCGGGGAGCTGTTTTTT

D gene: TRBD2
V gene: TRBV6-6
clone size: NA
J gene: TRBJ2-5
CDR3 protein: CASSRRTSGGSETQYF
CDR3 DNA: TGTGCCAGCAGCCGTCGGACTAGCGGAGGAAGCGAGACCCAGTACTTC

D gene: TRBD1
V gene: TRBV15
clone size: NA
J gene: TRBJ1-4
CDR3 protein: CATSPGTGARFNEKLFF
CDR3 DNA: TGTGCCACCAGTCCCGGGACAGGGGCACGTTTTAATGAAAAACTGTTTTTT

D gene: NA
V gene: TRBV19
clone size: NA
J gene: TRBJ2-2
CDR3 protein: CASTTRAVDGELFF
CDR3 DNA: TGTGCCAGTACCACCAGGGCAGTGGACGGGGAGCTGTTTTTT

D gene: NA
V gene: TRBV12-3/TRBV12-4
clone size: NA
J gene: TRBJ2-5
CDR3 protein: CASSLSPGTQYF
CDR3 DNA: TGTGCCAGCAGTTTAAGTCCCGGGACCCAGTACTTC

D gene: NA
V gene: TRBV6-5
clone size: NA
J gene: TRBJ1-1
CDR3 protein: CASSYSDRLNTEAFF
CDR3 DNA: TGTGCCAGCAGTTACTCGGACAGACTGAACACTGAAGCTTTCTTT

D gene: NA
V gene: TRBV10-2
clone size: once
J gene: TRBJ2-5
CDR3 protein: CASSPPLGETQYF
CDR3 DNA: TGCGCCAGCAGCCCCCCACTAGGAGAGACCCAGTACTTC

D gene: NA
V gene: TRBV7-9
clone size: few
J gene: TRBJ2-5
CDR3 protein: CASSQEGETQYF
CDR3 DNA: TGTGCCAGCAGCCAGGAAGGAGAGACCCAGTACTTC

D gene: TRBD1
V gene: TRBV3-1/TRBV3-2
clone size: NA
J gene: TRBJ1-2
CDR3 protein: CASSQKTGKYGYTF
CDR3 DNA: TGTGCCAGCAGCCAGAAGACAGGGAAGTACGGCTACACCTTC

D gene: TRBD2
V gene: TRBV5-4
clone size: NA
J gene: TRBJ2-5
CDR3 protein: CASSLDGGGKRTQYF
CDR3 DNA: TGTGCCAGCAGCTTGGATGGCGGGGGGAAGAGAACCCAGTACTTC

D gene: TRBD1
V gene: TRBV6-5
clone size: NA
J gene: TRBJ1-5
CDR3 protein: CASMGPGGVQPQHF
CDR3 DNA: TGTGCCAGCATGGGACCAGGGGGAGTTCAGCCCCAGCATTTT

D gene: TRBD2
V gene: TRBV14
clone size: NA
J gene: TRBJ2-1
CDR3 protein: CASSPLAGSYNEQFF
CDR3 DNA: TGTGCCAGCAGCCCTTTAGCGGGTTCTTACAATGAGCAGTTCTTC

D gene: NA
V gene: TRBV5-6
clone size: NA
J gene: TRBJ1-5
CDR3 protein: CASSLGSGTDIMGSQPQHF
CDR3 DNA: TGTGCCAGCAGCTTGGGCAGCGGGACGGACATTATGGGAAGTCAGCCCCAGCATTTT

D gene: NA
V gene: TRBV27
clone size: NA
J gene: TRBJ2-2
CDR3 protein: CASSFRTNTGELFF
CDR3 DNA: TGTGCCAGCAGTTTTCGGACCAACACCGGGGAGCTGTTTTTT

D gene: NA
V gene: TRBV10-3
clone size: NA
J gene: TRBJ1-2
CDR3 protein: CAISPDGSGYTF
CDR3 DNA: TGTGCCATCAGCCCGGACGGTTCGGGCTACACCTTC

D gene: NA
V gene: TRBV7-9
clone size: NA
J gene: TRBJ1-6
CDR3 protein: CASSLDMNSPLHF
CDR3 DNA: TGTGCCAGCAGCTTAGATATGAATTCACCCCTCCACTTT